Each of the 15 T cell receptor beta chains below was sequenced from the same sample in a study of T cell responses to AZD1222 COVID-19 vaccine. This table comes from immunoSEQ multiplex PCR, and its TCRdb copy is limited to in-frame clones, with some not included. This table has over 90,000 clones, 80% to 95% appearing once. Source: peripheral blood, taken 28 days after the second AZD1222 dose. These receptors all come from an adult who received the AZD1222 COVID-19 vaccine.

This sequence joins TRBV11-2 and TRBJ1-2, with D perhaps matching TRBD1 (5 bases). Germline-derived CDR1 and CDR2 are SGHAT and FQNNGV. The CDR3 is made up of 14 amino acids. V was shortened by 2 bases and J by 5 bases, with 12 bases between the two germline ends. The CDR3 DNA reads TGTGCCAGCAGCTTATCAGGGAACCATTATGGCTACACCTTC. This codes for CASSLSGNHYGYTF.

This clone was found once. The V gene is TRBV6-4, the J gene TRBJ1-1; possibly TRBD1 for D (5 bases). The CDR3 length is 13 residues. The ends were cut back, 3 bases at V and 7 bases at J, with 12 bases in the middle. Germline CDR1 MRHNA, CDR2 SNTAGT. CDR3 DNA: TGTGCCAGCAGTGAAGGGACCGGTCTTGAAGCTTTCTTT. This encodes CASSEGTGLEAFF.

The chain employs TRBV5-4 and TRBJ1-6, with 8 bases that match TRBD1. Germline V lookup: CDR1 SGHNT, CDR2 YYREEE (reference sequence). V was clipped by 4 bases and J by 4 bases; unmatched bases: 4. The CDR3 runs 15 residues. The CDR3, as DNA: TGTGCCAGCAGCAAGGACAGGGCTTATAATTCACCCCTCCACTTT. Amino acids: CASSKDRAYNSPLHF.

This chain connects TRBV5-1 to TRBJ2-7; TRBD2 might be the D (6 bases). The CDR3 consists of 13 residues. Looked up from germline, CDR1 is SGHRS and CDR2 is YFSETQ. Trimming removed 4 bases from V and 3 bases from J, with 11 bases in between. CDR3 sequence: CASSTNGGYEQYF. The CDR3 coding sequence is TGCGCCAGCAGCACCAACGGGGGCTACGAGCAGTACTTC.

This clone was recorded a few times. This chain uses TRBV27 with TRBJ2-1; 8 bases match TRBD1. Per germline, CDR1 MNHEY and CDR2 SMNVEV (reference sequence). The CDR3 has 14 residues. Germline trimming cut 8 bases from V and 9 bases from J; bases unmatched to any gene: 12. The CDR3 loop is CASALRTGKAEQFF. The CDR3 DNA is TGTGCCAGCGCCCTCCGGACAGGGAAGGCTGAGCAGTTCTTC.

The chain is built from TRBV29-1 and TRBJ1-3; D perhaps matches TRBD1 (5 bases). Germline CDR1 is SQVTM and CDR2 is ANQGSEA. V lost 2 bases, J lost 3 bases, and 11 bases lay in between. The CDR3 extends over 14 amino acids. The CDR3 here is CSVETGTHGNTIYF. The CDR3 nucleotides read TGCAGCGTTGAAACCGGGACCCATGGAAACACCATATATTTT.

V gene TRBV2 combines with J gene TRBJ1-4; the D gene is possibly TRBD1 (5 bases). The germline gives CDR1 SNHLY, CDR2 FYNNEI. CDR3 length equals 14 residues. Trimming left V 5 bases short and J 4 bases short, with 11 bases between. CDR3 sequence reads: CASSRLRGNEKLFF. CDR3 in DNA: TGTGCCAGCAGTCGGTTGAGGGGTAATGAAAAACTGTTTTTT.

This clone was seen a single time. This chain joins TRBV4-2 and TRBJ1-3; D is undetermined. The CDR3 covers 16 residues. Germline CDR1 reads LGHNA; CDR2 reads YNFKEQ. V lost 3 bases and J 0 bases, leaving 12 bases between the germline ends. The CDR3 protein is CASSQPTAYSGNTIYF. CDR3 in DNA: TGTGCCAGCAGCCAGCCTACAGCCTACTCTGGAAACACCATATATTTT.

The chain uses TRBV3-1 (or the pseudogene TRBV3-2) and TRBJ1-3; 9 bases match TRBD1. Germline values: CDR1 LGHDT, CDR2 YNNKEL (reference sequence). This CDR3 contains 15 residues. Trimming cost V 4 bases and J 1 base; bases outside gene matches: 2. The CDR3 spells CASSLGTGSGNTIYF. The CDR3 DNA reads TGTGCCAGCAGCCTCGGGACAGGGTCTGGAAACACCATATATTTT.

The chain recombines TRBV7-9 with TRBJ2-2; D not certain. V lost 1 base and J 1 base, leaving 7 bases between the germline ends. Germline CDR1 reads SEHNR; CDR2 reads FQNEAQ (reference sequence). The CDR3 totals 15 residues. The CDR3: CASSLVAGNTGELFF. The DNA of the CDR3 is TGTGCCAGCAGCTTAGTGGCAGGGAACACCGGGGAGCTGTTTTTT.

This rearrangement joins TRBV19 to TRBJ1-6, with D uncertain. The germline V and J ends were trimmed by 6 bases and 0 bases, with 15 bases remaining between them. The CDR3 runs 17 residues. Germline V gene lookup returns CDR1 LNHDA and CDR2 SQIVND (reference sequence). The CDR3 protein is CASRSSEGISYNSPLHF. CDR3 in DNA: TGTGCCAGTAGATCTTCGGAGGGAATCTCCTATAATTCACCCCTCCACTTT.

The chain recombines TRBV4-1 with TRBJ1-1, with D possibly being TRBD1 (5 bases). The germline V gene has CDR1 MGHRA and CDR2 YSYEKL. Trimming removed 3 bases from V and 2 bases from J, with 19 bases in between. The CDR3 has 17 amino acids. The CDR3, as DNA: TGCGCCAGCAGCCACCGACTTCCCGGGGGTCCTAACACTGAAGCTTTCTTT. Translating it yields CASSHRLPGGPNTEAFF.

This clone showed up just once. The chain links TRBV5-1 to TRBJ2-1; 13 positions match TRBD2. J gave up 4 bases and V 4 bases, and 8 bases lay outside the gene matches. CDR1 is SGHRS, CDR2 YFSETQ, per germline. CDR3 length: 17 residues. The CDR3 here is CASSPYPTSGGYNEQFF. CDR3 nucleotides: TGCGCCAGCAGCCCCTATCCGACTAGCGGGGGGTACAATGAGCAGTTCTTC.

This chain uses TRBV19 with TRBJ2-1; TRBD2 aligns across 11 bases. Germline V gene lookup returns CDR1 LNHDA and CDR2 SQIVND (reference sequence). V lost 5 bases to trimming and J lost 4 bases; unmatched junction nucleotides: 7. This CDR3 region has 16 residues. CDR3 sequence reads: CASSSRTSGLYNEQFF. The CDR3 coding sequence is TGTGCCAGTAGTTCGCGGACTAGCGGGTTGTACAATGAGCAGTTCTTC.

The CDR3 nucleotides are TGTGCCAGCAGATACACCCATGGGACAGGGAACTATGGCTACACCTTC. It specifies CASRYTHGTGNYGYTF. The chain couples TRBV7-2 to TRBJ1-2, with 9 bases identical to TRBD1. The V gene end was trimmed by 6 bases and the J gene end by 2 bases; junction bases not matched to a gene: 10. The CDR3 runs to 16 residues. Per the germline V gene, CDR1 is SGHTA and CDR2 is FQGNSA.